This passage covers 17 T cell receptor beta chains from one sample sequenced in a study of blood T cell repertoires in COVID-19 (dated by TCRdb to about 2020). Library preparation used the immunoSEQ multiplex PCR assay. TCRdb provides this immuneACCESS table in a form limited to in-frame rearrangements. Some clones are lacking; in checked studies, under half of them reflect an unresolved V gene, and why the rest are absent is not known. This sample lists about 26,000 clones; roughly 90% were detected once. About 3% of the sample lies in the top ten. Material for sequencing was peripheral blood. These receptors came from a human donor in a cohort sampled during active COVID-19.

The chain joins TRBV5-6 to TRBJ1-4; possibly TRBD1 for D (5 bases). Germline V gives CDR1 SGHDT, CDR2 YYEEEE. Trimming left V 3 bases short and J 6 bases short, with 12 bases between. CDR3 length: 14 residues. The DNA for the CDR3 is TGTGCCAGCAGCTCGGGGGGTTGGGATGAAAAACTGTTTTTT. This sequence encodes CASSSGGWDEKLFF.

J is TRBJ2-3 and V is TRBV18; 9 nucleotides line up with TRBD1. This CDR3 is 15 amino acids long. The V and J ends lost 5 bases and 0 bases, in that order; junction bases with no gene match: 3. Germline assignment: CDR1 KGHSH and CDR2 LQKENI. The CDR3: CASSNRGPSTDTQYF. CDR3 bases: TGTGCCAGCTCAAACAGGGGGCCGAGCACAGATACGCAGTATTTT. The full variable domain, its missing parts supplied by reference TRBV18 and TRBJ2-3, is NAGVMQNPRHLVRRRGQEARLRCSPMKGHSHVYWYRQLPEEGLKFMVYLQKENIIDESGMPKERFSAEFPKEGPSILRIQQVVRGDSAAYFCASSNRGPSTDTQYFGPGTRLTVL.

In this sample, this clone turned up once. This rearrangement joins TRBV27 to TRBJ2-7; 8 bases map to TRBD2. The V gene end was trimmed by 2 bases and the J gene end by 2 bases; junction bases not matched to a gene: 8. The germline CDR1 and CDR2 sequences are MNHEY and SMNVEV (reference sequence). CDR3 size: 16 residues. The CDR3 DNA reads TGTGCCAGCAGTTTAAGTCGGAGCGGGAGCGCCTACGAGCAGTACTTC. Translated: CASSLSRSGSAYEQYF.

CDR3 sequence: CASTVLSGSYEQYF. Here the CDR3 DNA reads TGTGCCAGCACGGTCCTTAGCGGGAGTTACGAGCAGTACTTC. J is TRBJ2-7 and V is TRBV28; 9 bases are a match to TRBD2. The CDR3 runs to 14 residues. From germline, CDR1 is MDHEN and CDR2 SYDVKM. V was pared by 7 bases and J by 4 bases, with 8 bases of the junction left unmatched.

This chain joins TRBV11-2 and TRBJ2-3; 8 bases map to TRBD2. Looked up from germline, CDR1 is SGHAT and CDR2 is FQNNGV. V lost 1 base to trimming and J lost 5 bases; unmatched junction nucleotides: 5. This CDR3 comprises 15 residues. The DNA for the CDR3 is TGTGCCAGCAGCTTAGGCCCCAGCGGGGGAGATACGCAGTATTTT. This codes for CASSLGPSGGDTQYF.

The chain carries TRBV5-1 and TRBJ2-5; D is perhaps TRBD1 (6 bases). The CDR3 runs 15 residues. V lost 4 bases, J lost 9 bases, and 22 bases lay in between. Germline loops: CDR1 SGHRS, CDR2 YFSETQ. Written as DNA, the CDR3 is TGCGCCAGCAGCCCCCCCCGGGGACAAGCGCCTTCCCAGTACTTC. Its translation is CASSPPRGQAPSQYF. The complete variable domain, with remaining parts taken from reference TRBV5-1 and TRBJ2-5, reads KAGVTQTPRYLIKTRGQQVTLSCSPISGHRSVSWYQQTPGQGLQFLFEYFSETQRNKGNFPGRFSGRQFSNSRSEMNVSTLELGDSALYLCASSPPRGQAPSQYFGPGTRLLVL.

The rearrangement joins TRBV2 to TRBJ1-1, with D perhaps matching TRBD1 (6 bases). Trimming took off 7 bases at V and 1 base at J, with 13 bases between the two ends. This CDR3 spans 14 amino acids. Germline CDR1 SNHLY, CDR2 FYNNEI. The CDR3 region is CASTLGAGNTEAFF. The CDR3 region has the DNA TGTGCCAGCACCCTGGGGGCAGGGAACACTGAAGCTTTCTTT.

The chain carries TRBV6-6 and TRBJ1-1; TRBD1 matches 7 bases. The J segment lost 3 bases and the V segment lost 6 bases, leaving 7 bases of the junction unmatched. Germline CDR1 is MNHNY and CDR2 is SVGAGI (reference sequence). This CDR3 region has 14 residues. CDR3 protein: CASSRQGLDTEAFF. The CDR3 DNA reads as TGTGCCAGCAGCCGACAGGGATTGGACACTGAAGCTTTCTTT.

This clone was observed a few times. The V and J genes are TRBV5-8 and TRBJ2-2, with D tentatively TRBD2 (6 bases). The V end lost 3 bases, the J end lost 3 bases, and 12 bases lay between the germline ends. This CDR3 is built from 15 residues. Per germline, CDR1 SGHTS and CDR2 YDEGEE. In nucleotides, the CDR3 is TGTGCCAGCAGCTCTACGGGAGTCGACACCGGGGAGCTGTTTTTT. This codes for CASSSTGVDTGELFF.

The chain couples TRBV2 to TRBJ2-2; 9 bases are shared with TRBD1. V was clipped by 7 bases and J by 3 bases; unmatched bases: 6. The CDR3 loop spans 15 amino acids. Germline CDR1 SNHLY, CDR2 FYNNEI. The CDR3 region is CASTWGTGHTGELFF. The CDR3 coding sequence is TGTGCCAGCACCTGGGGGACAGGGCACACCGGGGAGCTGTTTTTT.

The CDR3 DNA sequence: TGTGCCAGCAGGTCCCAGGGGCCAAACATTCAGTACTTC. Its protein product is CASRSQGPNIQYF. The rearrangement uses TRBV28 and TRBJ2-4; D possibly corresponds to TRBD1 (6 bases). V was shortened by 6 bases and J by 6 bases, with 12 bases between the two germline ends. CDR1 and CDR2 (germline): MDHEN, SYDVKM. The CDR3 loop spans 13 amino acids.

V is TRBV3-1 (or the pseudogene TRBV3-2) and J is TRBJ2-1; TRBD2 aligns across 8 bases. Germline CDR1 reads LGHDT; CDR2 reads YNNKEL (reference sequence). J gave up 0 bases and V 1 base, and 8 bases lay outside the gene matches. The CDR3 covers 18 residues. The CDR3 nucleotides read TGTGCCAGCAGCCAAGCGGGGCCGGGGACTAGCTCCTACAATGAGCAGTTCTTC. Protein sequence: CASSQAGPGTSSYNEQFF.

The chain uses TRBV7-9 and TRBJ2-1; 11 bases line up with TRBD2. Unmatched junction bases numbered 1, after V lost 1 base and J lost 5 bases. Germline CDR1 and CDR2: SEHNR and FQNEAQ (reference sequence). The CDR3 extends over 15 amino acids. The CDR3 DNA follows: TGTGCCAGCAGCTTAGGGGGACTAGCGGACAATGAGCAGTTCTTC. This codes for CASSLGGLADNEQFF.

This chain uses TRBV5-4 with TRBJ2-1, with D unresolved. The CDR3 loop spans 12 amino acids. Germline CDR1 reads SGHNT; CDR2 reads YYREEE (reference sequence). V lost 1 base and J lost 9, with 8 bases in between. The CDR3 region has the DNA TGTGCCAGCAGCTTGTCGGGTGTTGAGCAGTTCTTC. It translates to CASSLSGVEQFF.

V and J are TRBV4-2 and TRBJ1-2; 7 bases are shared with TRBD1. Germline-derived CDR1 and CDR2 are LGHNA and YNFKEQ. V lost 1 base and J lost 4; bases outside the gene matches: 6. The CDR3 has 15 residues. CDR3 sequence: CASSQAGTELYGYTF. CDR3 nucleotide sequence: TGTGCCAGCAGCCAAGCTGGGACAGAACTCTATGGCTACACCTTC.

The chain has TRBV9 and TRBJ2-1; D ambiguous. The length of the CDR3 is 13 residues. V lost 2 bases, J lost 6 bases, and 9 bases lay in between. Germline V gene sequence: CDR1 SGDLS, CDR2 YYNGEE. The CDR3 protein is CASSVAPSNEQFF. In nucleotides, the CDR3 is TGTGCCAGCAGCGTCGCTCCCAGCAATGAGCAGTTCTTC.

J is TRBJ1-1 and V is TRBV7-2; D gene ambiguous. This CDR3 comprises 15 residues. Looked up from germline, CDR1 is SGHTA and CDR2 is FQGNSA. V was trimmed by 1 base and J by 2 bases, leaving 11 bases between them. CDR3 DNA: TGTGCCAGCAGCTTAGGCGGCGGAGATAACACTGAAGCTTTCTTT. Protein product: CASSLGGGDNTEAFF.